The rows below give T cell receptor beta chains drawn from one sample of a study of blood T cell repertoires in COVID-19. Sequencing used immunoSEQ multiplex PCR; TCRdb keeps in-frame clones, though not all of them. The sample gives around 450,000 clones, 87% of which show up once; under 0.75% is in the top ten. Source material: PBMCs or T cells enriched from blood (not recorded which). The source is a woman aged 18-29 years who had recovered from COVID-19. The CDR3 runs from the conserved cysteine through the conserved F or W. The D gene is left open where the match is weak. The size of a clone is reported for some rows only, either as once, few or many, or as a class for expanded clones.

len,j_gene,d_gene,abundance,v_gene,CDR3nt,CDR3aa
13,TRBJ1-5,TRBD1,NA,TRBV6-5,TGTGCCAGCAGAAAGACAGGGAGTCAGCCCCAGCATTTT,CASRKTGSQPQHF
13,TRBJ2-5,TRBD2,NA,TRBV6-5,TGTGCCACTCTCGGGGGGGCCTCGGAGACCCAGTACTTC,CATLGGASETQYF
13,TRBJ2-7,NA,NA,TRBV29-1,TGCAGCGTCGGAGGGGGCGGGATAAGCGAGCAGTACTTC,CSVGGGGISEQYF
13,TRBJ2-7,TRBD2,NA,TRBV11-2,TGTGCCAGCAGCTTAGCAGGGAGGGGTGAGCAGTACTTC,CASSLAGRGEQYF
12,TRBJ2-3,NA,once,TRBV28,TGTGCCAGCAGTTTATCGCAGGGTACGCAGTATTTT,CASSLSQGTQYF
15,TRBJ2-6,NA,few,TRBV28,TGTGCCAGCAGTCCACAGACAGGCGGGGCCAACGTCCTGACTTTC,CASSPQTGGANVLTF
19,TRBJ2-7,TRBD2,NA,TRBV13,TGTGCCAGCAGCTCCTCCCGATTAGCGGGGGGCCAGAGCTCCTACGAGCAGTACTTC,CASSSSRLAGGQSSYEQYF
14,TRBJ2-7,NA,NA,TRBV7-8,TGTGCCAGCAGCTCTCTGGACAGACCGAGGGAGCAGTACTTC,CASSSLDRPREQYF
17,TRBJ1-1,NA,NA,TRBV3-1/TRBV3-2,TGTGCCAGCAGCCAAGACAGGGAACAGGCCTTCCAGAATGAAGCTTTCTTT,CASSQDREQAFQNEAFF
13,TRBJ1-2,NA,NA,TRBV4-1,TGCGCCAGCAGCCTTACTGTGGGAGAAGGCTACACCTTC,CASSLTVGEGYTF
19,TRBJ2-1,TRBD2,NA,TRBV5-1,TGCGCCAGCAGCTTGATTCGGACTAGCGGGGCCATCATCTACAATGAGCAGTTCTTC,CASSLIRTSGAIIYNEQFF
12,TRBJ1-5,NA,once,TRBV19,TGTGCCAGTAAGCCCGCCGTCGGGCCCCAGCATTTT,CASKPAVGPQHF
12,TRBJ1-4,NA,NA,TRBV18,TGTGCCAGCTCACCACGGCACGAAAAACTGTTTTTT,CASSPRHEKLFF
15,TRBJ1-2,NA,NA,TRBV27,TGTGCCAGCAGTTTATACTCCCGACAGCTCAAGGGCTACACCTTC,CASSLYSRQLKGYTF
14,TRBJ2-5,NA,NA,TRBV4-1,TGCGCCAGCAGCCAAGCTCGTTTCGGGGAGACCCAGTACTTC,CASSQARFGETQYF